Only a few counts were recorded for the clone carrying this T cell receptor beta chain. The antigen is not known. The data derive from a study of cytomegalovirus exposure and HLA in healthy donors. Study-wide context: In an early release, HLA-typed donors contributed some 80 million unique TCR sequences.

Broader study findings: HLA allele associations emerged for 16,951 TCR beta sequences in a later analysis, at 0.05 false discovery rate.

CDR1 is SGDLS, CDR2 YYNGEE, per germline. Trimming left V 3 bases short and J 2 bases short, with 13 bases between. This CDR3 contains 15 residues. In the PCR, 60 Vbeta and 13 Jbeta primers were used. Measured with immunoSEQ multiplex PCR; TCRdb has only the in-frame clones, and not every one. Among under 200,000 clones listed, approximately 80% were seen once. The sequencing input was PBMCs. This clonotype originated in a man between 60 and 75 years old in good health and CMV-seronegative. The rearrangement uses TRBV9 and TRBJ2-3, with D tentatively TRBD2 (5 bases). Here the CDR3 reads CASSEGVRATDTQYF. The DNA of the CDR3 is TGTGCCAGCAGCGAGGGAGTGAGGGCCACAGATACGCAGTATTTT.